This T cell receptor beta chain came from a study of response to subunit inactivated influenza vaccine. Notes on the study in general: Authors suggested few new T cells are recruited by each seasonal influenza vaccination.

The CDR3 is 15 amino acids. The germline gives CDR1 DFQATT, CDR2 SNEGSKA (reference sequence). The V end lost 0 bases, the J end lost 2 bases, and 14 bases lay between the germline ends. As regards this clonotype: Its specificity is not known.

TCRdb independently ran MiXCR on the RT-PCR reads; one entry per CDR3 protein. The table has 650,000 to 800,000 distinct CDR3 sequences, about 18% seen once. The specimen comprised PBMCs from blood, sampled 5 to 6 days after vaccination. The TCR originated in a man aged 45 to 65 who received an inactivated influenza vaccine. The rearrangement links TRBV20-1 to TRBJ2-7, with D maybe TRBD1 (6 bases). Written as DNA, the CDR3 is TGCAGTGCTAGAGATATTGGACAGCTAGCCTACGAGCAGTACTTC. Its protein is CSARDIGQLAYEQYF.